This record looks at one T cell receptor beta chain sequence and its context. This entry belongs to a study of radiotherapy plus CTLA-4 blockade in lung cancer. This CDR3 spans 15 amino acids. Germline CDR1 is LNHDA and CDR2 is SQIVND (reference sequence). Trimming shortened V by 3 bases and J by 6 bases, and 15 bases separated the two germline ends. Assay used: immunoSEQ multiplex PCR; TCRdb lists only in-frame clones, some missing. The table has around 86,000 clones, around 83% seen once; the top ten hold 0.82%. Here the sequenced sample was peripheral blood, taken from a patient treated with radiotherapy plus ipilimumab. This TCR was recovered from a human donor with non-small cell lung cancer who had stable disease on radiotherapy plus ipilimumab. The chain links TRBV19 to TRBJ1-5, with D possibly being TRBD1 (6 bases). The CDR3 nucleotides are TGTGCCAGTAGTATGGGGCAGGGGAACGTTCAGCCCCAGCATTTT. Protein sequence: CASSMGQGNVQPQHF.